This TCR beta chain was found in a study of breast tumors, draining lymph nodes, adjacent tissues. Findings and limits, study-wide: Tumor T cell lymph node origin was a supported hypothesis, not proven. Data fit most tumor T cells coming from lymph node, expanding in tumor. Tumors had less TCR diversity than lymph nodes, more than nontumor tissue. Compared with basal-like, luminal-like tumors shared significantly more repertoire with nontumor tissue.

Axillary draining lymph nodes of breast cancer patients supplied the node samples. As for this clonotype: Antigen unknown.

TCRdb analysed the multiplex PCR reads with MiXCR anew, one entry per CDR3 protein. The sample shows 150,000 to 200,000 distinct CDR3 sequences, about 33% of them seen only once. The TCR comes from a female donor with breast cancer. Some clones in this sample may be carry-over from other donors' samples. Material for sequencing was axillary lymph node tissue.

The CDR3 bases are TGTGCCAGCAGCTTAGTACGGCGGGGGGAAGACACCGGGGAGCTGTTTTTT. Residues: CASSLVRRGEDTGELFF. The chain links TRBV7-9 to TRBJ2-2, with 8 bases fitting TRBD2. Unmatched junction bases numbered 7, after V lost 1 base and J lost 3 bases. The length of the CDR3 is 17 residues. Germline V lookup: CDR1 SEHNR, CDR2 FQNEAQ (reference sequence).